The source of this T cell receptor beta chain is a study of identical twins. A few counts support this clonotype. Its antigen is still unknown. TCRdb itself ran the 5' RACE reads through MiXCR, one entry per CDR3 protein. This sample carries 200,000 to 300,000 distinct CDR3 sequences, about 7% of them seen once, and the ten largest clones take more than 3%. Whole-study findings and limits: Findings came from cross-sectional statistics, without long-term follow-up of donors. Beta out-of-frame sequences showed weaker excess sharing between twins. For monozygotic twins, models underestimated out-of-frame TCR alpha sharing.

V was pared by 7 bases and J by 0 bases, with 9 bases of the junction left unmatched. CDR3 length equals 17 residues. The data were also submitted as part of a second study, on yellow fever vaccine responses in identical twins.

Sequencing was performed on memory (CD45RO+) T cells sorted from blood. The chain links TRBV12-3 or TRBV12-4 to TRBJ2-6, with TRBD1 matching over 7 bases. The TCR was taken from a woman under 30 in good health. The CDR3 protein is CASTKDRVTSGANVLTF. The CDR3 nucleotides are TGTGCCAGCACCAAAGACAGGGTCACCTCTGGGGCCAACGTCCTGACTTTC.